Sequencing of this TCR beta chain was carried out in a study of cytomegalovirus exposure and HLA in healthy donors. Germline lookup yields CDR1 SGHNT and CDR2 YENEEA. V was clipped by 5 bases and J by 3 bases, with 14 bases between them. This CDR3 is built from 14 residues. PCR employed 60 Vbeta and 13 Jbeta primers. Repertoires were generated with immunoSEQ multiplex PCR, while TCRdb's copy carries only in-frame clones and drops some. This sample yields 30,000 to 40,000 clones, of which approximately 82% are seen a single time; approximately 4% belongs to the top ten. The TCR was taken from a woman aged 18-30 years in good health and CMV-seronegative. The rearrangement links TRBV11-3 to TRBJ2-7; D is perhaps TRBD1 (6 bases). Sequenced input: PBMCs. The CDR3 region has the DNA TGTGCCAGCAGCCAGGGGCCCTCACACTACGAGCAGTACTTC. Its translation is CASSQGPSHYEQYF.